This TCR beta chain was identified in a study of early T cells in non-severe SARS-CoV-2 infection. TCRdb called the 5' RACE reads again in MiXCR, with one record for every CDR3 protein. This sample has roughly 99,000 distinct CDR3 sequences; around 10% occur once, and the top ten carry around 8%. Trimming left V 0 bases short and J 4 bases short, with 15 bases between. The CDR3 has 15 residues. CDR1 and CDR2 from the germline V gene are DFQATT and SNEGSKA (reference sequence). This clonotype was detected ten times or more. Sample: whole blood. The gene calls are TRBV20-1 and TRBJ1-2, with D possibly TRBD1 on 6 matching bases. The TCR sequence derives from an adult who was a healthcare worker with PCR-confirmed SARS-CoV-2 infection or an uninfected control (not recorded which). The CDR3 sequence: CSAREEQGVSYGYTF. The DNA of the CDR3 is TGCAGTGCTAGAGAAGAACAGGGCGTAAGCTATGGCTACACCTTC.